This record concerns one TCR beta chain sequence. Described time point: patch test 1, 2 weeks after DPC sensitization. Indicated treatment: therapeutic diphenylcyclopropenone sensitization with weekly scalp DPC. This sample was taken from a study of human T cells and chemical hapten exposure. Each CDR3 protein gets one entry after TCRdb re-called the RACE reads with MiXCR. The data show about 120,000 distinct CDR3 sequences, roughly an eighth seen once. The sequences come from whole blood, collected in connection with sensitization to the hapten diphenylcyclopropenone (DPC). The TCR sequence derives from a man aged 18-30 years with alopecia areata. Some clones in this sample may be carry-over from other donors' samples.

CDR3 residues: CASSPRTDPSYEQYF. CDR3 in DNA: TGCGCCAGCAGCCCCCGGACAGACCCCTCCTACGAGCAGTACTTC. This chain uses TRBV10-1 with TRBJ2-7, with a possible D match to TRBD1 (6 bases). The CDR3 contains 15 residues. Trimming stripped 6 bases from V and 0 bases from J, with 15 bases between. CDR1 and CDR2 (germline): WNHNN, SYGVQD (reference sequence).